This T cell receptor (beta chain) derives from a study of molecular identifiers for immune sequencing clone quantification. TCRdb used MiXCR to reprocess the PCR reads, holding one entry per CDR3 protein. The sample yields some 65,000 distinct CDR3 sequences, approximately 17% seen once. Trimming cost V 6 bases and J 3 bases; bases outside gene matches: 9. The CDR3 is 15 amino acids. Germline assignment: CDR1 MNHEY and CDR2 SMNVEV (reference sequence). The table lists this clonotype with many counts. The gene calls are TRBV27 and TRBJ2-3; TRBD1 agrees at 7 bases. Material: naive CD8+ T cells from blood, with Jurkat cell RNA spiked in. Noted subset: FACS-sorted CD8+CD4-CCR7+CD45RA+ naive T cells. This clonotype originated in a human donor in good health. Some libraries in this study had Jurkat cell RNA spiked in. The CDR3: CASSRRDSVTDTQYF. In DNA form, the CDR3 reads TGTGCCAGCAGCCGCCGGGACAGTGTTACAGATACGCAGTATTTT.